These 32 T cell receptor beta chains were all obtained from the same sample, sequenced in a study of blood T cell repertoires in COVID-19. The data were produced by immunoSEQ multiplex PCR, yet TCRdb's version contains in-frame clones alone and is incomplete. This table holds around 470,000 clones, around 91% found once. The sequencing sample was made of PBMCs or T cells enriched from blood (not recorded which). Every receptor here comes from a young man who had recovered from COVID-19.

This clone occurred once. This chain links TRBV5-6 with TRBJ1-1, with 8 bases that match TRBD1. Germline CDR1 SGHDT, CDR2 YYEEEE. This CDR3 has 15 residues. The J segment lost 4 bases and the V segment lost 3 bases, leaving 8 bases of the junction unmatched. The CDR3 DNA follows: TGTGCCAGCAGCTCCGGGACAGGATCGAGCACTGAAGCTTTCTTT. Its protein product is CASSSGTGSSTEAFF.

V usage is TRBV5-1 and J usage is TRBJ1-1; D gene unclear. The V end was cut by 5 bases, the J end by 0 bases, with 14 bases between. The CDR3 is made up of 15 amino acids. The germline V gene has CDR1 SGHRS and CDR2 YFSETQ. The chain's CDR3 is CASRDQAGMNTEAFF. Here the CDR3 DNA reads TGCGCCAGCAGGGATCAGGCCGGGATGAACACTGAAGCTTTCTTT.

The CDR3 bases are TGTGCCATCAGCAGAAAACCCGGGGACGAGCAGTACTTC. Translating gives CAISRKPGDEQYF. The chain recombines TRBV10-3 with TRBJ2-7, with D tentatively TRBD2 (5 bases). CDR1 is ENHRY, CDR2 SYGVKD, per germline. This CDR3 has 13 residues. The V and J ends lost 6 bases and 5 bases respectively, with 14 bases between them.

This chain links TRBV15 with TRBJ1-5; 12 bases line up with TRBD1. The V and J ends lost 3 bases and 0 bases, in that order; junction bases with no gene match: 3. Germline CDR1 is LNHNV and CDR2 is YYDKDF (reference sequence). This CDR3 comprises 17 residues. The CDR3 is CATSSGTGGHSNQPQHF. DNA of the CDR3: TGTGCCACCAGCAGTGGGACAGGGGGCCATAGCAATCAGCCCCAGCATTTT.

This clone was counted once. V is TRBV5-1 and J is TRBJ1-2; D perhaps matches TRBD1 (5 bases). The V and J ends lost 1 base and 4 bases respectively, with 11 bases between them. Germline V gene data show CDR1 as SGHRS and CDR2 as YFSETQ. The CDR3 runs to 14 residues. The CDR3 is CASSLQPGVYGYTF. In nucleotides, the CDR3 is TGCGCCAGCAGCTTGCAGCCGGGGGTCTATGGCTACACCTTC.

The chain couples TRBV12-3 or TRBV12-4 to TRBJ1-5; 7 nucleotides match TRBD1. The CDR3 loop spans 13 amino acids. V was pared by 4 bases and J by 6 bases, with 3 bases of the junction left unmatched. The CDR3 region is CASSSPGGQPQHF. The CDR3 coding sequence is TGTGCCAGCAGTTCGCCAGGGGGTCAGCCCCAGCATTTT.

The chain recombines TRBV12-3 or TRBV12-4 with TRBJ1-4, with D possibly matching TRBD1 (5 bases). Trimming shortened V by 6 bases and J by 7 bases, and 9 bases separated the two germline ends. The CDR3 covers 12 residues. This CDR3 is CASSSDSEKLFF. CDR3 bases: TGTGCCAGCAGCTCTGACAGTGAAAAACTGTTTTTT.

V usage is TRBV30 and J usage is TRBJ1-5; a weak D match, TRBD1 (5 bases). From germline, CDR1 is GTSNPN and CDR2 SVGIG (reference sequence). Trimming pared 2 bases from V and 8 bases from J, leaving 16 bases between. The CDR3 totals 14 residues. CDR3 region: CAWSFGRGMEPQHF. In DNA form, the CDR3 reads TGTGCCTGGAGTTTTGGGCGGGGGATGGAGCCCCAGCATTTT.

The V call is TRBV9, the J call TRBJ1-2; D call uncertain. CDR1 is SGDLS, CDR2 YYNGEE, per germline. Trimming pared 3 bases from V and 6 bases from J, leaving 12 bases between. The CDR3 sequence is 13 residues long. The CDR3 DNA follows: TGTGCCAGCAGCGCGGGTGCCAAGGATGGCTACACCTTC. Its protein is CASSAGAKDGYTF.

V is TRBV2 and J is TRBJ1-5; no reliable D call. Looked up from germline, CDR1 is SNHLY and CDR2 is FYNNEI. V was trimmed by 7 bases and J by 3 bases, leaving 13 bases between them. The CDR3 is 14 amino acids. The CDR3: CASMLGRPNQPQHF. DNA of the CDR3: TGTGCCAGCATGCTTGGCAGGCCCAATCAGCCCCAGCATTTT.

V gene TRBV12-3 or TRBV12-4 combines with J gene TRBJ2-5, with TRBD1 matching 11 bases. The V and J ends lost 5 bases and 7 bases, in that order; junction bases with no gene match: 0. The CDR3 has 12 amino acids. CDR3 region: CASSGTGGTQYF. The CDR3 DNA sequence: TGTGCCAGCAGTGGGACAGGGGGGACCCAGTACTTC.

The genes are TRBV6-5 and TRBJ2-7, with D perhaps TRBD1 (6 bases). The CDR3 length is 12 residues. Between the trimmed V and J ends, which lost 8 bases and 4 bases, there was a span of 12 bases. Germline-derived CDR1 and CDR2 are MNHEY and SVGAGI. CDR3 DNA sequence: TGTGCCAGCGAGGGGGAGTCTTACGAGCAGTACTTC. It is translated as CASEGESYEQYF.

The V gene is TRBV19, the J gene TRBJ1-1; D possibly corresponds to TRBD1 (5 bases). V gave up 3 bases and J gave up 4 bases, with 6 bases separating them. CDR3 size: 12 residues. CDR1 is LNHDA and CDR2 is SQIVND in the germline V gene (reference sequence). In DNA form, the CDR3 reads TGTGCCAGTAGTATGGGGGGCACTGAAGCTTTCTTT. The encoded protein is CASSMGGTEAFF.

The gene calls are TRBV29-1 and TRBJ2-7; 8 positions match TRBD2. CDR1 is SQVTM, CDR2 ANQGSEA, per germline. After removal of 6 bases from V and 5 bases from J, the junction contained 12 bases not matched to a gene. The CDR3 has 14 residues. This CDR3 is CSVAFRGRFDEQYF. In DNA form, the CDR3 reads TGCAGCGTCGCCTTTCGCGGGAGGTTCGACGAGCAGTACTTC.

This chain connects TRBV9 to TRBJ2-2; 11 bases fit TRBD2. CDR1 and CDR2 from the germline V gene are SGDLS and YYNGEE. This CDR3 comprises 16 residues. V lost 4 bases, J lost 4 bases, and 6 bases stayed unmatched. The CDR3: CASSLTGLAATGELFF. The CDR3 DNA is TGTGCCAGCAGCCTTACGGGACTAGCGGCCACCGGGGAGCTGTTTTTT.

At least ten counts were recorded for this clone. The V gene is TRBV5-1, the J gene TRBJ1-1; perhaps TRBD1 as D (6 bases). V lost 4 bases, J lost 0 bases, and 13 bases lay in between. The CDR3 is made up of 15 amino acids. Germline V gene lookup returns CDR1 SGHRS and CDR2 YFSETQ. In DNA form, the CDR3 reads TGCGCCAGCAGCCCAGAGGACAGCTTGAACACTGAAGCTTTCTTT. It encodes CASSPEDSLNTEAFF.

The chain couples TRBV12-5 to TRBJ1-5; D is possibly TRBD1 (5 bases). V was clipped by 1 base and J by 2 bases, with 9 bases between them. Germline assignment: CDR1 LGHNT and CDR2 FRNRAP. CDR3 length: 15 amino acids. CDR3 DNA: TGTGCTAGTGGTTTGGGGGACTCCGGCAATCAGCCCCAGCATTTT. This translates into CASGLGDSGNQPQHF.

The chain uses TRBV9 and TRBJ1-1; the match to TRBD1 covers 10 bases. Unmatched junction bases numbered 5, after V lost 4 bases and J lost 5 bases. CDR1 and CDR2 (germline): SGDLS, YYNGEE. The CDR3 spans 14 residues. DNA of the CDR3: TGTGCCAGCAGCCTTGGACAGGGGGTTACTGAAGCTTTCTTT. It specifies CASSLGQGVTEAFF.

The chain is built from TRBV11-2 and TRBJ2-3, with 11 bases matching TRBD2. With 4 bases clipped from V and 5 bases from J, the junction kept 5 bases outside the gene matches. The V gene's germline CDR1 is SGHAT and CDR2 FQNNGV. The CDR3 consists of 15 residues. This CDR3 reads CASSSLAGGKDTQYF. The CDR3 DNA sequence: TGTGCCAGCAGCTCGTTAGCGGGAGGGAAAGATACGCAGTATTTT.

This sequence joins TRBV6-5 and TRBJ2-7, with 7 bases identical to TRBD1. The CDR3 has 13 residues. Germline CDR1 and CDR2: MNHEY and SVGAGI. J was trimmed by 6 bases and V by 6 bases; bases with no gene match: 8. The CDR3 region is CASSPGTVREQYF. Written as DNA, the CDR3 is TGTGCCAGCAGCCCCGGGACAGTGCGCGAGCAGTACTTC.

The J gene is TRBJ2-4, the V gene TRBV24-1; D might be TRBD1 (6 bases). The CDR3 covers 18 residues. Germline V gene lookup returns CDR1 KGHDR and CDR2 SFDVKD. V was cut by 3 bases and J by 1 base, with 18 bases left in between. The CDR3: CATSDPGHATNAKNIQYF. The DNA of the CDR3 is TGTGCCACCAGTGATCCGGGACACGCTACTAACGCCAAAAACATTCAGTACTTC.

The chain links TRBV10-2 to TRBJ1-1; weak D call: TRBD1 (5 bases). V was cut by 8 bases and J by 11 bases, with 15 bases left in between. Germline CDR1 and CDR2: WSHSY and SAAADI. This CDR3 is 11 amino acids long. The CDR3 DNA reads as TGCGCCAGCTTCGACAGTCTCGACGCTTTCTTT. The encoded protein is CASFDSLDAFF.

Remarks on this clone: Because the CDR3's place on the DNA is in doubt, the DNA is left out and the CDR3 is given as listed by TCRdb. This chain joins TRBV21-1 and TRBJ1-3. TRBV21-1 is a pseudogene segment. Termini included, the CDR3 measures 18 amino acids. This CDR3 is CASSKEMRRVGSGNTIYF.

V and J are TRBV7-9 and TRBJ1-2; no firm D call. The CDR3 extends over 14 amino acids. CDR1 and CDR2 from the germline V gene are SEHNR and FQNEAQ (reference sequence). Trimming cost V 0 bases and J 6 bases, with 11 bases left between them. For the CDR3, the DNA is TGTGCCAGCAGCTTAGCGCGGGCAGGAGATGGCTACACCTTC. This gives the protein CASSLARAGDGYTF. Looking up the rest from reference TRBV7-9 and TRBJ1-2 gives the full variable domain: DTGVSQNPRHKITKRGQNVTFRCDPISEHNRLYWYRQTLGQGPEFLTYFQNEAQLEKSRLLSDRFSAERPKGSFSTLEIQRTEQGDSAMYLCASSLARAGDGYTFGSGTRLTVV.

The V and J genes are TRBV12-3 or TRBV12-4 and TRBJ2-3, with D possibly TRBD2 on 6 matching bases. With 7 bases removed from V and 2 bases from J, the gap between germline ends came to 10 bases. The CDR3 contains 13 residues. This CDR3 is CASTGGTTDTQYF. Written as DNA, the CDR3 is TGTGCCAGCACCGGCGGGACCACAGATACGCAGTATTTT.

The chain is built from TRBV29-1 and TRBJ2-1; a possible D gene is TRBD1 (6 bases). V was shortened by 5 bases and J by 1 base, with 12 bases between the two germline ends. Germline CDR1 is SQVTM and CDR2 is ANQGSEA. This CDR3 comprises 14 residues. CDR3 in amino acids: CSVNRERSYNEQFF. As DNA, the CDR3 is TGCAGCGTTAACAGGGAGAGGTCCTACAATGAGCAGTTCTTC.

The chain joins TRBV2 to TRBJ1-1, with a tentative D call TRBD1 (5 bases). The CDR3 contains 13 residues. Germline V lookup: CDR1 SNHLY, CDR2 FYNNEI. V gave up 4 bases and J gave up 3 bases, with 9 bases separating them. The CDR3 region is CASSVRGDTEAFF. CDR3 sequence (DNA): TGTGCCAGCAGTGTTCGGGGGGACACTGAAGCTTTCTTT.

This clone has only one observation. The chain recombines TRBV5-1 with TRBJ1-3; perhaps TRBD1 as D (5 bases). The CDR3 sequence is 14 residues long. Germline lookup yields CDR1 SGHRS and CDR2 YFSETQ. The V end lost 7 bases, the J end lost 1 base, and 12 bases lay between the germline ends. As DNA, the CDR3 is TGCGCCAGCTCCGGTGGGGCTTCTGGAAACACCATATATTTT. Protein sequence: CASSGGASGNTIYF.

The chain combines TRBV27 with TRBJ1-6; 8 positions match TRBD1. CDR1 and CDR2 (germline): MNHEY, SMNVEV (reference sequence). The V gene end was trimmed by 7 bases and the J gene end by 10 bases; junction bases not matched to a gene: 6. The CDR3 is 13 residues long. CDR3 DNA: TGTGCCAGCACAGGGGGCGTTGGGTCACCCCTCCACTTT. This codes for CASTGGVGSPLHF.

This clone was counted a single time. The gene calls are TRBV12-3 or TRBV12-4 and TRBJ1-1; no clear D gene. V lost 4 bases and J lost 3, with 9 bases in between. CDR3 length: 13 amino acids. Here the CDR3 reads CASSSLGHTEAFF. In DNA, the CDR3 is TGTGCCAGCAGTTCCCTGGGCCACACTGAAGCTTTCTTT.

The chain has TRBV9 and TRBJ2-5; 7 nucleotides line up with TRBD2. CDR3 length: 14 residues. Germline-derived CDR1 and CDR2 are SGDLS and YYNGEE. The junction had 4 bases not matched to a gene; V was cut back by 0 bases and J by 5 bases. The CDR3 here is CASSVGNGGETQYF. The CDR3 region has the DNA TGTGCCAGCAGCGTAGGGAACGGGGGGGAGACCCAGTACTTC.

The rearrangement joins TRBV30 to TRBJ1-2, with D unresolved. The CDR3 runs 17 residues. CDR1 is GTSNPN and CDR2 is SVGIG in the germline V gene (reference sequence). The germline V and J ends were trimmed by 2 bases and 4 bases, with 23 bases remaining between them. The CDR3 is CAWSILSGVAISYGYTF. The CDR3 region has the DNA TGTGCCTGGAGTATCCTTTCCGGGGTTGCGATATCCTATGGCTACACCTTC. The full variable domain, in which reference TRBV30 and TRBJ1-2 provide the parts outside the CDR3, is SQTIHQWPATLVQPVGSPLSLECTVEGTSNPNLYWYRQAAGRGLQLLFYSVGIGQISSEVPQNLSASRPQDRQFILSSKKLLLSDSGFYLCAWSILSGVAISYGYTFGSGTRLTVV.